The rows below give T cell receptor beta chains drawn from one sample of a study of chemoradiotherapy in HPV16-positive cancers. Here immunoSEQ multiplex PCR was the method, and the copy in TCRdb shows in-frame clones only, minus some. Altogether about 22,000 clones are present, about 90% being singletons, with the ten largest covering just under 6%. Sequences were derived from blood, sampled from a patient who underwent chemoradiotherapy. The source of these receptors is a human donor with HPV-associated anogenital cancer. CDR3s leave out the opening cysteine and the closing phenylalanine or tryptophan. D genes are given only for firm matches. For some rows the clone size is stated as once, few or many, or as a class when expanded; others skip it.

TRBV30,TRBJ2-3,TRBD2,.,AWNAGLAGGTDTQY
TRBV28,TRBJ2-7,TRBD2,few,ASSLSGGTYEQY
TRBV29-1,TRBJ2-1,.,.,SVTHRGGDEQF
TRBV7-2,TRBJ1-3,.,.,ASSLVQSGFGNTIY
TRBV19,TRBJ2-7,.,.,ASSPLGGGAGEQY
TRBV5-6,TRBJ1-2,.,.,ASSLAQRGRIYGYT
TRBV6-1,TRBJ1-5,.,.,ASSEEPGIEPQH
TRBV19,TRBJ2-1,TRBD2,.,ASKAGGLMYNEQF
TRBV5-1,TRBJ2-5,TRBD2,.,ASSAQRGGLETQY
TRBV6-1,TRBJ2-5,.,.,ASSAVFQETQY
TRBV29-1,TRBJ1-2,.,.,SFFRLGYGYT
TRBV6-1,TRBJ2-2,.,.,ASSEHRDNTGELF
TRBV5-1,TRBJ2-5,TRBD2,.,ASSVTSGAKETQY
TRBV7-9,TRBJ2-3,TRBD2,.,ASSSRVDSGGAADTQY
TRBV2,TRBJ1-4,TRBD1,.,ASSEQGQGSEKLF
TRBV7-9,TRBJ1-2,.,few,ASSFDKALDYGYT
TRBV5-1,TRBJ2-5,TRBD2,.,ASSQDPLAGVQETQY
TRBV5-1,TRBJ2-6,TRBD2,.,ASSPRTSGGHSGANVLT
TRBV7-2,TRBJ1-2,TRBD1,few,ASSLGQGDYGYT
TRBV21-1,TRBJ1-2,.,.,ASSKGQGLDYGYT
TRBV6-1,TRBJ1-6,TRBD1,few,ASSDGTGSSPLH
TRBV11-2,TRBJ2-7,.,few,ASSRRAWQGSYEQY
TRBV27,TRBJ2-5,.,.,ASSFWGRQETQY
TRBV2,TRBJ1-2,.,.,ASSEGGQPIPNYGYT
TRBV29-1,TRBJ1-2,.,.,SVFQLGYT
TRBV16,TRBJ1-2,.,.,ASSQSIGGRSVGYT
TRBV4-2,TRBJ1-1,.,.,ASSQEEGGGTEAF
TRBV7-2,TRBJ2-1,TRBD2,.,ASSKTSGGIHNEQF
TRBV15,TRBJ2-1,.,large,ATSRDGGAAYVRKQF
TRBV5-1,TRBJ1-4,.,.,ASSLDGQGGEKLF
TRBV15,TRBJ1-2,.,.,ATSRASIQVYGYT
TRBV9,TRBJ2-1,TRBD1,.,ASSALTGGPYNEQF
TRBV6-1,TRBJ2-5,.,.,AYGEFQETQY
TRBV7-9,TRBJ2-3,.,.,ASSDPHTDTQY
TRBV6-5,TRBJ1-1,.,.,ASSHGGRAYTEAF
TRBV7-9,TRBJ1-1,TRBD1,few,ASSLAGQFTEAF
TRBV9,TRBJ2-5,TRBD2,.,ASSVGLAQETQY
TRBV7-2,TRBJ1-5,.,.,ASSPQLNQPQH
TRBV7-2,TRBJ1-5,TRBD1,.,ASSPTGGQPQH
TRBV4-1,TRBJ2-3,TRBD1,.,ASSQDGADRAQTDTQY
TRBV5-8,TRBJ2-3,TRBD2,.,ASSSTSGGPDTQY
TRBV7-9,TRBJ1-4,TRBD1,.,ASSSGTGGLATNEKLF
TRBV29-1,TRBJ1-2,.,.,SVVFGPYGYT
TRBV30,TRBJ1-4,.,.,AWSVLAGRLF
TRBV18,TRBJ2-3,.,.,ASSYQHTDTQY
TRBV18,TRBJ1-4,TRBD1,few,ASSPQTTGGAEKLF
TRBV5-1,TRBJ2-1,.,once,ASSLTGNQAYNEQF
TRBV27,TRBJ1-1,TRBD1,.,ASSSLGAGGMNTEAF
TRBV19,TRBJ1-2,.,.,ASSIGRGDYGYT
TRBV29-1,TRBJ1-4,TRBD1,few,SAGGGQGAGKLF
TRBV7-9,TRBJ1-4,.,once,ASTPGQVTNEKLF